A single sample is the source of the 17 T cell receptor beta chains below, sequenced in a study of response to subunit inactivated influenza vaccine. TCRdb reprocessed the RT-PCR reads via MiXCR and lists one record per CDR3 protein. Of over 650,000 distinct CDR3 sequences in the sample, around a sixth were seen once. The sample in question was PBMCs from blood, obtained about 5 days after vaccination. The receptors here all came from a man in his fifties or sixties who received an inactivated influenza vaccine.

This clonotype was seen a handful of times. The chain employs TRBV24-1 and TRBJ2-1; 7 nucleotides agree with TRBD2. Per the germline V gene, CDR1 is KGHDR and CDR2 is SFDVKD. This CDR3 has 17 residues. The trim removed 4 bases at V and 0 bases at J, leaving 8 bases unmatched. The chain's CDR3 is CATSDWEGSSSYNEQFF. The CDR3 region has the DNA TGTGCCACCAGTGACTGGGAGGGGTCATCCTCCTACAATGAGCAGTTCTTC.

This clonotype was seen a handful of times. This rearrangement joins TRBV20-1 to TRBJ2-7; weak D call: TRBD2 (6 bases). Germline assignment: CDR1 DFQATT and CDR2 SNEGSKA (reference sequence). The V gene lost 7 bases and the J gene lost 2 bases, with 21 bases spanning the gap. The CDR3 contains 15 residues. DNA of the CDR3: TGCAGTGTCAGAGGAGGGGCAGGGCGCCCCTACGAGCAGTACTTC. It yields the protein CSVRGGAGRPYEQYF.

The chain carries TRBV5-1 and TRBJ2-3; D not certain. CDR1 and CDR2 from the germline V gene are SGHRS and YFSETQ. The CDR3 has 17 residues. Trimming pared 0 bases from V and 2 bases from J, leaving 16 bases between. CDR3 nucleotides: TGCGCCAGCAGCTTGGCCGGTCGATTGGGGTTCACAGATACGCAGTATTTT. Protein product: CASSLAGRLGFTDTQYF.

As regards this clonotype: Because the CDR3 is missing its conserved closing phenylalanine or tryptophan, this is likely a read error. V is TRBV27 and J is TRBJ2-1; perhaps TRBD2 as D (6 bases). Looked up from germline, CDR1 is MNHEY and CDR2 is SMNVEV (reference sequence). CDR3 length equals 15 residues. V shed 6 bases and J shed 0 bases, with 12 bases lying between them. This chain's CDR3 is CASRRDFSSYNEQFL. The CDR3 DNA follows: TGTGCCAGCAGGCGGGACTTTAGCTCCTACAATGAGCAGTTCCTC.

About this clonotype itself: A junction end diverges from the germline sequence, so it may reflect a read error. The chain employs TRBV9 and TRBJ2-1; 9 bases agree with TRBD1. The CDR3 length is 12 residues. Per germline, CDR1 SGDLS and CDR2 YYNGEE. The CDR3 nucleotides are TGTGCCAGCAATCGAGCCGGGACAGGGTTTCTCTTC. It codes for CASNRAGTGFLF.

This sequence joins TRBV7-2 and TRBJ1-5; D perhaps matches TRBD1 (6 bases). Trimming removed 4 bases at V and 4 bases at J, with 8 bases between. CDR1 and CDR2 (germline): SGHTA, FQGNSA. CDR3 length: 13 amino acids. This chain's CDR3 is CASSYRDNQPQHF. For the CDR3, the DNA is TGTGCCAGCAGCTACAGGGATAATCAGCCCCAGCATTTT.

This clonotype was counted between two and nine times. The V gene is TRBV9, the J gene TRBJ1-1; D unresolved. The V gene lost 0 bases and the J gene lost 1 base, with 7 bases spanning the gap. Germline V gene data show CDR1 as SGDLS and CDR2 as YYNGEE. This CDR3 contains 14 residues. The CDR3 DNA follows: TGTGCCAGCAGCGTAGTGCCAGAGAACACTGAAGCTTTCTTT. Its protein product is CASSVVPENTEAFF.

This clonotype has more than one count but fewer than ten. This rearrangement joins TRBV6-5 to TRBJ2-2; D is ambiguous. CDR1 is MNHEY, CDR2 SVGAGI, per germline. This CDR3 is built from 13 residues. The V and J ends lost 4 bases and 4 bases respectively, with 7 bases between them. Here the CDR3 DNA reads TGTGCCAGCAGTTTTGTCCGCACCGGGGAGCTGTTTTTT. It specifies CASSFVRTGELFF.

This clonotype was counted between two and nine times. This sequence joins TRBV29-1 and TRBJ1-1; D not certain. Germline V gene data show CDR1 as SQVTM and CDR2 as ANQGSEA. V was cut by 0 bases and J by 4 bases, with 15 bases left in between. The CDR3 covers 15 residues. DNA for the CDR3: TGCAGCGTTGAAGATCCGTCCAGTTGGTTCACTGAAGCTTTCTTT. Translated, it gives CSVEDPSSWFTEAFF.

The chain employs TRBV6-1 and TRBJ2-3; perhaps TRBD1 as D (5 bases). Per germline, CDR1 MNHNS and CDR2 SASEGT. There are 15 residues in the CDR3. V dropped 5 bases and J dropped 3 bases, with 15 bases sitting between them. This chain's CDR3 is CASSLDMLVTDTQYF. CDR3 coding DNA: TGTGCCAGCAGTCTGGACATGTTGGTGACAGATACGCAGTATTTT.

This clonotype was observed many times. The CDR3: CASLYAGGRGLVNEQFF. The DNA of the CDR3 is TGTGCCAGCTTATACGCGGGCGGGAGGGGTCTGGTCAATGAGCAGTTCTTC. The chain uses TRBV7-9 and TRBJ2-1, with TRBD2 matching over 9 bases. Trimming took 8 bases from V and 6 from J; bases not matched to a gene: 17. This CDR3 comprises 17 residues. Germline V gene sequence: CDR1 SEHNR, CDR2 FQNEAQ (reference sequence).

CDR3 region: CSAPPSGGSTGELFF. As DNA, the CDR3 is TGCAGTGCCCCCCCTAGCGGGGGCTCGACCGGGGAGCTGTTTTTT. The J gene is TRBJ2-2, the V gene TRBV20-1, with 10 positions matching TRBD2. After removal of 6 bases from V and 5 bases from J, the junction contained 9 bases not matched to a gene. CDR3 length equals 15 residues. Germline values: CDR1 DFQATT, CDR2 SNEGSKA (reference sequence).

This clonotype was seen at least ten times. V usage is TRBV20-1 and J usage is TRBJ2-5; D ambiguous. The germline V and J ends were trimmed by 7 bases and 0 bases, with 6 bases remaining between them. This CDR3 contains 11 residues. Germline V CDR1 and CDR2: DFQATT, SNEGSKA (reference sequence). DNA of the CDR3: TGCAGTGGGAGCCACCAAGAGACCCAGTACTTC. This gives the protein CSGSHQETQYF.

V usage is TRBV20-1 and J usage is TRBJ1-2; D ambiguous. The CDR3 has 13 amino acids. Germline V CDR1 and CDR2: DFQATT, SNEGSKA (reference sequence). Trimming cost V 0 bases and J 2 bases, with 7 bases left between them. The CDR3 region is CSARDLSNYGYTF. The CDR3 DNA reads TGCAGTGCTAGAGATTTGTCGAACTATGGCTACACCTTC.

The chain combines TRBV7-2 with TRBJ1-1, with TRBD1 matching over 8 bases. V shed 1 base and J 5 bases; nucleotides not matched to a gene: 9. Germline V gene data show CDR1 as SGHTA and CDR2 as FQGNSA. The CDR3 runs to 16 residues. CDR3 nucleotide sequence: TGTGCCAGCAGCTTAGTCAGGGGGCTTTTCGGGACTGAAGCTTTCTTT. Translating gives CASSLVRGLFGTEAFF.

The V gene is TRBV7-2, the J gene TRBJ2-7; possibly TRBD2 for D (6 bases). Germline V CDR1 and CDR2: SGHTA, FQGNSA. Deletions cut 3 bases from V and 4 bases from J, with 7 bases between. CDR3 length: 12 amino acids. CDR3 region: CASSFAGYEQYF. The DNA of the CDR3 is TGTGCCAGCAGCTTCGCGGGGTACGAGCAGTACTTC.

The chain employs TRBV7-2 and TRBJ2-1; 8 positions match TRBD2. The germline CDR1 and CDR2 sequences are SGHTA and FQGNSA. The CDR3 totals 16 residues. Germline trimming cut 1 base from V and 5 bases from J; bases unmatched to any gene: 7. The CDR3 loop is CASSLEAGVSHNEQFF. Here the CDR3 DNA reads TGTGCCAGCAGCTTAGAAGCGGGAGTATCCCACAATGAGCAGTTCTTC.